The clone carrying this T cell receptor beta chain turned up a few times. Antigen: not known. This table comes from immunoSEQ multiplex PCR, and its TCRdb copy is limited to in-frame clones, with some not included. The profile shows under 50,000 clones, around 76% of them singletons. The V end was cut by 4 bases, the J end by 9 bases, with 10 bases between. The germline V gene has CDR1 SGHDN and CDR2 FVKESK. This CDR3 has 11 amino acids. The data derive from a study of vaccination effects on CD4 cells after COVID-19. Study-level background: For each well, a few million PBMC were cultured with about 10 IU/ml IL-2 and around 9 ug/ml peptides.

Culturing for 10 days preceded CD4+ T cell isolation. Sequencing used CD4+ T cells from PBMCs cultured without peptide, obtained before COVID-19 vaccination. The V gene is TRBV14, the J gene TRBJ2-7, with D perhaps TRBD1 (5 bases). The clonotype originates from a human donor who had a prior SARS-CoV-2 infection. The CDR3 spells CASSLTDLQYF. CDR3 sequence (DNA): TGTGCCAGCAGCCTGACAGATCTGCAGTACTTC.